This T cell receptor beta chain was sequenced for a study of T-cell memory formation after mild COVID-19. At the level of the study: Largely donor-specific sequence clusters came from a couple of donors.

For this clonotype: Its antigen is still unknown.

Study findings and constraints: Clones contracting over day 15 to 85 were CD4/CD8 balanced, with later expanders leaning CD4+. The CD4+ clones that contracted clustered mainly within CM and EM, and the CD8+ clones concentrated in EMRA. Confirmation of SARS-CoV-2 specificity was lacking for second-wave clones peaking day 37.

TCRdb passed the 5' RACE reads through MiXCR, listing each CDR3 protein once. The sample carries more than 120,000 distinct CDR3 sequences, around 21% recorded once. The TCR was taken from an adult woman who had mild COVID-19 (a few samples of this study predate the infection). Cell type and time point are not known. Sequencing input: PBMCs or a T cell subset sorted from them (not recorded which).

CDR3 in DNA: TGTGCCAGCAGTTTCCCTGGAGGGATCTACGAGCAGTACTTC. Translated, it gives CASSFPGGIYEQYF. The chain couples TRBV12-3 or TRBV12-4 to TRBJ2-7, with D possibly being TRBD2 (6 bases). Between the trimmed V and J ends, which lost 3 bases and 3 bases, there was a span of 12 bases. This CDR3 contains 14 residues.